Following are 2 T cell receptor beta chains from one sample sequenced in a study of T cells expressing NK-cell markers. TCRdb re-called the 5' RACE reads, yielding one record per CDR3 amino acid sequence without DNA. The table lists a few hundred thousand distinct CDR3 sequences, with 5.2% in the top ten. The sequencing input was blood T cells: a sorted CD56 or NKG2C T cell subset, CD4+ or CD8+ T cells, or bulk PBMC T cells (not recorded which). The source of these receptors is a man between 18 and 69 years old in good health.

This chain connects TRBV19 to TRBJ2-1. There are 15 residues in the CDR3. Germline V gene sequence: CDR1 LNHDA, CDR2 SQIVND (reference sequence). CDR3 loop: CASSTDSSSYNEQFF.

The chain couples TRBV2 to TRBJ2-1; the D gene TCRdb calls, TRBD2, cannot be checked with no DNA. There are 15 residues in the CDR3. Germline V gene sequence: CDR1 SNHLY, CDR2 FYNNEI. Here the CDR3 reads CASSPGTSALNEQFF.